A selection of T cell receptor beta chains follows, all from one sample in a study of CD8+ T cells in alopecia areata. Measured with immunoSEQ multiplex PCR; TCRdb has only the in-frame clones, and not every one. The table includes 70,000 or so clones, roughly 57% detected once. Sample: CD8+ T cells sorted from blood, taken at week 0. The receptors derive from a human donor with alopecia areata. Each CDR3 is given with its conserved first and last residue. D genes are given only for firm matches. Expanded clones are given a class, and other clones once, few, many or no size at all.

TRBV27	15	TRBD1	TRBJ1-2	NA	CASSPTSGTAYGYTF
TRBV6-4	16	NA	TRBJ1-2	few	CASSDGAGQTTYGYTF
TRBV19	15	TRBD1	TRBJ2-7	NA	CASSAAGTGGYEQYF
TRBV29-1	13	TRBD1	TRBJ2-7	NA	CSVDGTGELEQYF
TRBV14	19	TRBD2	TRBJ2-7	NA	CASSHPGTSGYPQDYEQYF
TRBV29-1	14	NA	TRBJ2-7	NA	CSVELAEDNYEQYF
TRBV5-1	17	NA	TRBJ2-4	once	CASSLEDSINEKHVQYF
TRBV29-1	17	TRBD2	TRBJ2-1	few	CSVPGLATILTLGEQFF
TRBV5-1	15	TRBD2	TRBJ2-2	NA	CASRPGGPSTGELFF
TRBV7-9	14	NA	TRBJ1-2	few	CASSLAGSNYGYTF
TRBV9	15	TRBD1	TRBJ2-7	NA	CASSVETGYSYEQYF
TRBV27	16	TRBD2	TRBJ2-3	NA	CASRPLAGGTADTQYF
TRBV5-8	16	NA	TRBJ2-1	few	CASSLRASVPPPEQFF
TRBV7-9	14	TRBD1	TRBJ2-1	NA	CASSFDDRGLKQFF
TRBV4-1	16	NA	TRBJ1-1	NA	CASSQDRASLNTEAFF
TRBV6-4	16	TRBD2	TRBJ2-3	NA	CASSSETSGGSDTQYF
TRBV5-1	13	NA	TRBJ1-1	NA	CASSLDYNAEAFF
TRBV29-1	15	NA	TRBJ1-3	few	CSVEGGGSSGNTIYF
TRBV7-2	16	NA	TRBJ2-2	NA	CASSLWSSDLTGELFF
TRBV6-5	13	TRBD1	TRBJ2-7	NA	CASSYNRGNEQYF
TRBV29-1	12	NA	TRBJ1-2	few	CSVGQGIYGYTF
TRBV13	16	TRBD2	TRBJ2-1	NA	CASSAPLAGGYNEQFF
TRBV30	16	TRBD1	TRBJ2-3	NA	CAWGTGTGEEGDTQYF
TRBV9	16	TRBD1	TRBJ2-5	NA	CASSDRGQGAGETQYF
TRBV5-1	14	NA	TRBJ1-1	few	CASSSPQEGTEAFF
TRBV5-1	13	TRBD1	TRBJ2-1	NA	CASAMTGTNEQFF
TRBV29-1	14	NA	TRBJ1-4	NA	CSAGDGATNEKLFF
TRBV4-1	13	NA	TRBJ2-7	NA	CASSQPGHYEQYF